This TCR beta chain was identified during a study of Ad26.COV2.S vaccination and SARS-CoV-2 variants. Turning to the study itself: Donor allocation was to the COV1001 Ad26.COV2.S trial arm. By the intramuscular route, Ad26.COV2.S was given once, or twice 56 days apart.

The length of the CDR3 is 13 residues. Germline V gene sequence: CDR1 SNHLY, CDR2 FYNNEI. Trimming removed 8 bases at V and 3 bases at J, with 13 bases between. The treatment was: around 19 received Ad26.COV2.S at low or high dose, single or two shots; roughly five received placebo; per-sample allocation not given. Sampling was done on day 63 after the first vaccine or placebo injection. Repertoires were generated with immunoSEQ multiplex PCR, while TCRdb's copy carries only in-frame clones and drops some. The sample includes roughly 420,000 clones, 70% to 90% of them seen just once. The specimen comprised peripheral blood, sampled in a trial of Ad26.COV2.S vaccine versus placebo. The TCR originated in a person aged 18-65 years who received the Ad26.COV2.S COVID-19 vaccine or a placebo. The chain couples TRBV2 to TRBJ1-2; tentatively, D is TRBD1 (5 bases). CDR3 DNA sequence: TGTGCCAGCGGGCCAGGGTCGCACTATGGCTACACCTTC. It is translated as CASGPGSHYGYTF.